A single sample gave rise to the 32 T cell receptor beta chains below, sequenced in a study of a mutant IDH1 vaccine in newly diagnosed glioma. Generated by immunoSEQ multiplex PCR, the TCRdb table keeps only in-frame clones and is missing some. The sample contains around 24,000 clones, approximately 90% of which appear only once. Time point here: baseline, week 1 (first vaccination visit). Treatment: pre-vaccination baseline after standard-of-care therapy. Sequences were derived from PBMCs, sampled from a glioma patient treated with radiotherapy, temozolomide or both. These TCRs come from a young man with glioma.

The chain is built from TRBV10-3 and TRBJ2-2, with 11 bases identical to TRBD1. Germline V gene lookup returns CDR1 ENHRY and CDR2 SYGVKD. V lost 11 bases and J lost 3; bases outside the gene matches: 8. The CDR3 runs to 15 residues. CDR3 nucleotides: TGTGCCTCACAATGGGACAGGGGGGACACCGGGGAGCTGTTTTTT. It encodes CASQWDRGDTGELFF.

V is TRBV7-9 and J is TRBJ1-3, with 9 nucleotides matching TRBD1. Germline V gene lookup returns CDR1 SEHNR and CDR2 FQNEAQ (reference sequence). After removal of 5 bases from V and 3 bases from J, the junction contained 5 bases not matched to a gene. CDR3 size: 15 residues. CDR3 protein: CASSPRDRVGNTIYF. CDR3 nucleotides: TGTGCCAGCAGCCCGAGGGACAGGGTTGGAAACACCATATATTTT.

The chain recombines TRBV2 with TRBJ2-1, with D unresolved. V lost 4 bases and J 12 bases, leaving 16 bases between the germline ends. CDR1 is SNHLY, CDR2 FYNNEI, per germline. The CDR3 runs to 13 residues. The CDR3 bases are TGTGCCAGCAGTGTTCTGATCTCTCGTGTGCAGTTCTTC. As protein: CASSVLISRVQFF. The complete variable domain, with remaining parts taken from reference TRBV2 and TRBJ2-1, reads EPEVTQTPSHQVTQMGQEVILRCVPISNHLYFYWYRQILGQKVEFLVSFYNNEISEKSEIFDDQFSVERPDGSNFTLKIRSTKLEDSAMYFCASSVLISRVQFFGPGTRLTVL.

The CDR3 protein is CASSRTDSISYEQYF. Here the CDR3 DNA reads TGTGCCAGCAGCCGGACGGATTCCATCTCCTACGAGCAGTACTTC. The V call is TRBV5-4, the J call TRBJ2-7; D is uncertain. This CDR3 comprises 15 residues. V was clipped by 4 bases and J by 0 bases, with 14 bases between them. Germline V gene data show CDR1 as SGHNT and CDR2 as YYREEE (reference sequence).

The CDR3 sequence: CASTDSGRETDTQYF. The CDR3 region has the DNA TGTGCCAGCACAGATAGCGGGAGAGAAACAGATACGCAGTATTTT. The chain recombines TRBV2 with TRBJ2-3, with TRBD2 matching 9 bases. J lost 3 bases, V lost 7 bases, and 8 bases had no gene match. Looked up from germline, CDR1 is SNHLY and CDR2 is FYNNEI. The CDR3 has 15 residues.

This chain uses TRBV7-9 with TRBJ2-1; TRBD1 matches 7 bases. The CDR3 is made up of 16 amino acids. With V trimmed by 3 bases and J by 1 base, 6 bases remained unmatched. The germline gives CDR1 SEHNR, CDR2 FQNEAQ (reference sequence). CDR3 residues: CASSFPGTASYNEQFF. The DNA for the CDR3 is TGTGCCAGCAGCTTTCCCGGGACAGCGTCCTACAATGAGCAGTTCTTC.

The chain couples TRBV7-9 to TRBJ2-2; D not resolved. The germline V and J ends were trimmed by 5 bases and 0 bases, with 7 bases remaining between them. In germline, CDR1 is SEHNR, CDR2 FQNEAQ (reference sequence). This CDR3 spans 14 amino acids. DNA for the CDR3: TGTGCCAGCAGCCTAACAACGAACACCGGGGAGCTGTTTTTT. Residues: CASSLTTNTGELFF.

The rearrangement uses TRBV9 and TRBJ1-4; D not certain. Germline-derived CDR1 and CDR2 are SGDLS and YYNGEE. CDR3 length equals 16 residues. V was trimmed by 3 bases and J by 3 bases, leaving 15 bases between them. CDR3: CASSASFDRPNEKLFF. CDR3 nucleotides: TGTGCCAGCAGCGCCTCATTTGACCGTCCTAATGAAAAACTGTTTTTT.

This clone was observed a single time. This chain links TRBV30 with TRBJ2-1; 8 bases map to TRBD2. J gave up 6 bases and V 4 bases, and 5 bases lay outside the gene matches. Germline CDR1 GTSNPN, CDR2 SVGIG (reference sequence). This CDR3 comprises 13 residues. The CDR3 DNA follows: TGTGCCTGGAAAAGCGGGAGTACCAATGAGCAGTTCTTC. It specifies CAWKSGSTNEQFF.

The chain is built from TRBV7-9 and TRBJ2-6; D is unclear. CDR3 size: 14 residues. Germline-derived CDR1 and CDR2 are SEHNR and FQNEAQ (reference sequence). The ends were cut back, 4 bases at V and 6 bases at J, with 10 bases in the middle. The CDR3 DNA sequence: TGTGCCAGCAGCTCCGGCGAGGAGGCCAACGTCCTGACTTTC. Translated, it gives CASSSGEEANVLTF. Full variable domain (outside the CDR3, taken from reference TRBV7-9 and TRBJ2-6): DTGVSQNPRHKITKRGQNVTFRCDPISEHNRLYWYRQTLGQGPEFLTYFQNEAQLEKSRLLSDRFSAERPKGSFSTLEIQRTEQGDSAMYLCASSSGEEANVLTFGAGSRLTVL.

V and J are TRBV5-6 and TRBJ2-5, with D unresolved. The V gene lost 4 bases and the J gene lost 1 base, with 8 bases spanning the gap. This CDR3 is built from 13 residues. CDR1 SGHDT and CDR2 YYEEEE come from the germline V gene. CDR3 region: CASSPRPQETQYF. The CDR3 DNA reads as TGTGCCAGCAGCCCCCGCCCCCAAGAGACCCAGTACTTC.

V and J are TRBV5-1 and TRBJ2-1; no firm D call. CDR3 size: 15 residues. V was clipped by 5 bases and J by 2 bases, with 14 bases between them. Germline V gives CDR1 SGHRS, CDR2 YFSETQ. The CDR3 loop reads CASSEIGQTYNEQFF. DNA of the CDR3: TGCGCCAGCAGTGAGATCGGCCAGACCTACAATGAGCAGTTCTTC. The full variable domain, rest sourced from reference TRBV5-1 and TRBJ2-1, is KAGVTQTPRYLIKTRGQQVTLSCSPISGHRSVSWYQQTPGQGLQFLFEYFSETQRNKGNFPGRFSGRQFSNSRSEMNVSTLELGDSALYLCASSEIGQTYNEQFFGPGTRLTVL.

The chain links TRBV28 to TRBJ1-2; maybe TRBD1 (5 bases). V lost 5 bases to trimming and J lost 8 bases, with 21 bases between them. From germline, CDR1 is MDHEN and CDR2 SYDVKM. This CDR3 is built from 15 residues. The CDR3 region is CASSPSSWGSLGYTF. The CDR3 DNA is TGTGCCAGCAGTCCTTCTTCTTGGGGGTCTTTAGGCTACACCTTC.

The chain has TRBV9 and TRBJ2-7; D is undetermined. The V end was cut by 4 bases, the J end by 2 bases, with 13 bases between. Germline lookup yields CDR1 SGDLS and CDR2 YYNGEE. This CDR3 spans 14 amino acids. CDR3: CASSPNPAAYEQYF. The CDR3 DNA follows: TGTGCCAGCAGCCCGAACCCGGCCGCCTACGAGCAGTACTTC.

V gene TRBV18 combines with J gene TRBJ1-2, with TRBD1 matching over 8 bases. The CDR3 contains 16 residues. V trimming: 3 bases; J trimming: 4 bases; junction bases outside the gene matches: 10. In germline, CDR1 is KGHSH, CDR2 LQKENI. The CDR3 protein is CASSPPSGQGFYGYTF. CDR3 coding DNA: TGTGCCAGCTCACCGCCCTCCGGACAGGGCTTCTATGGCTACACCTTC.

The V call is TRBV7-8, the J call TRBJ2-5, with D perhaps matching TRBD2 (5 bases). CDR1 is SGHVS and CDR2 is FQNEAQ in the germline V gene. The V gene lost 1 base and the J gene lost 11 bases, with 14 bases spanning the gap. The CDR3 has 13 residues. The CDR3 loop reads CASSLVSSNEQYF. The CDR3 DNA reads TGTGCCAGCAGCTTAGTCTCTAGCAATGAGCAGTACTTC.

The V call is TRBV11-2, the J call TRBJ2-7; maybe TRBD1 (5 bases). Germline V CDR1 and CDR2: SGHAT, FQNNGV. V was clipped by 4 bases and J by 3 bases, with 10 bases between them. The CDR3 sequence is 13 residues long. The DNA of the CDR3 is TGTGCCAGCAGCTCGACCGACAGCTACGAGCAGTACTTC. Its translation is CASSSTDSYEQYF.

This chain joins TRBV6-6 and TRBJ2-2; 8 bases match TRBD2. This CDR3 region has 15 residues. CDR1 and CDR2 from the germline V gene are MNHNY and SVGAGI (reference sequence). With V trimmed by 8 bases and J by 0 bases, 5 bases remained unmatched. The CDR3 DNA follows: TGTGCCAGCCAAAGTAGCGGGACGAACACCGGGGAGCTGTTTTTT. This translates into CASQSSGTNTGELFF.

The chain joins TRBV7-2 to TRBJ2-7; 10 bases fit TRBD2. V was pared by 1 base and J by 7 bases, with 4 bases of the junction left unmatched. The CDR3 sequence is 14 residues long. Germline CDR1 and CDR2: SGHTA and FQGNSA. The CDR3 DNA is TGTGCCAGCAGCTTAGAAGCGGGAGGGCATGAGCAGTACTTC. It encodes CASSLEAGGHEQYF.

The CDR3 spells CASSGGTDSSGANVLTF. CDR3 DNA: TGTGCCAGCAGCGGGGGGACAGACTCCTCTGGGGCCAACGTCCTGACTTTC. This sequence joins TRBV5-6 and TRBJ2-6; weak D call: TRBD1 (7 bases). The CDR3 extends over 17 amino acids. CDR1 is SGHDT and CDR2 is YYEEEE in the germline V gene. Trimming cost V 4 bases and J 0 bases, with 14 bases left between them.

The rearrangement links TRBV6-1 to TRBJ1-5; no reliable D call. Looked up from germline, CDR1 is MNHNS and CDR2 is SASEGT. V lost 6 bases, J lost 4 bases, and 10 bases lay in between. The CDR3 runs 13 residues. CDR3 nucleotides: TGTGCCAGCAGCCGGGGAGAGAATCAGCCCCAGCATTTT. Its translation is CASSRGENQPQHF.

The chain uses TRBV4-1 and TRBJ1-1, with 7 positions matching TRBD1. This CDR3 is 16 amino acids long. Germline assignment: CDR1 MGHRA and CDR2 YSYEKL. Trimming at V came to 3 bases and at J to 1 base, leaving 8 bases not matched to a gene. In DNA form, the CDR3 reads TGCGCCAGCAGCCATGCCGGGACAGCATCGAACACTGAAGCTTTCTTT. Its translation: CASSHAGTASNTEAFF.

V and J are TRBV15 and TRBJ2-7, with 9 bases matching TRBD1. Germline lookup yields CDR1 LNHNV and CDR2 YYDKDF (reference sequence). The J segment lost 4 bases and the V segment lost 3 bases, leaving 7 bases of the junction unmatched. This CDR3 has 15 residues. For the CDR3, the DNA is TGTGCCACCAGCAGGACAGGGGGGGTGGGGTACGAGCAGTACTTC. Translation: CATSRTGGVGYEQYF.

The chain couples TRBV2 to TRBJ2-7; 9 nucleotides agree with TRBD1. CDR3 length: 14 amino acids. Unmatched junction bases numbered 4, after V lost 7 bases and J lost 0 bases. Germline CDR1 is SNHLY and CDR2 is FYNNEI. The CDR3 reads CASKRDRDSYEQYF. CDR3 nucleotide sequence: TGTGCCAGCAAGCGGGACAGGGACTCCTACGAGCAGTACTTC.

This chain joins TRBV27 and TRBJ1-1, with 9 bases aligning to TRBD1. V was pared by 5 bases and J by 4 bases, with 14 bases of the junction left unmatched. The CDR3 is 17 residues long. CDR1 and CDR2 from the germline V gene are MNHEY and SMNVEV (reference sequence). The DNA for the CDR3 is TGTGCCAGCAGTACCATCACAGGGGGCGGTAGGAGCACTGAAGCTTTCTTT. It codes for CASSTITGGGRSTEAFF.

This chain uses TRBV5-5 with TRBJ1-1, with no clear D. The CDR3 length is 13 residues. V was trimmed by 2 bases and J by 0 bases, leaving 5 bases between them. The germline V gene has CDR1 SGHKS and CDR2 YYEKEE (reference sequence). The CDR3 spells CASSFEVNTEAFF. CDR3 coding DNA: TGTGCCAGCAGCTTTGAGGTGAACACTGAAGCTTTCTTT.

In nucleotides, the CDR3 is TGTGCCAGCAGCTCCCACCCCGGGACTGGCTCGGGTACGCAGTATTTT. Amino acids: CASSSHPGTGSGTQYF. The chain carries TRBV7-2 and TRBJ2-3; a weak D match, TRBD2 (6 bases). V lost 4 bases and J 8 bases, leaving 22 bases between the germline ends. Germline values: CDR1 SGHTA, CDR2 FQGNSA. The CDR3 is made up of 16 amino acids. Variable domain in full (rest from reference TRBV7-2 and TRBJ2-3): GAGVSQSPSNKVTEKGKDVELRCDPISGHTALYWYRQSLGQGLEFLIYFQGNSAPDKSGLPSDRFSAERTGGSVSTLTIQRTQQEDSAVYLCASSSHPGTGSGTQYFGPGTRLTVL.

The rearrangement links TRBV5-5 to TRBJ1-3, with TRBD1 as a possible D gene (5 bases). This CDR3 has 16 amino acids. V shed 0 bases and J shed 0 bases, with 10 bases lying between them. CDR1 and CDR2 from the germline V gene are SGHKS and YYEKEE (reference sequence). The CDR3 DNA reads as TGTGCCAGCAGCTTGGAGTGGGGGGACTCTGGAAACACCATATATTTT. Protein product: CASSLEWGDSGNTIYF.

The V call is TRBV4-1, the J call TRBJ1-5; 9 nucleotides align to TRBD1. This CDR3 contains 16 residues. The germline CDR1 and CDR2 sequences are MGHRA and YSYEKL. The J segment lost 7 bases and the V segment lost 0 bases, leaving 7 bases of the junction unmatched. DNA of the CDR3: TGCGCCAGCAGCCAAGACCGGGACAGGGTACGGCAGCCCCAGCATTTT. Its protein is CASSQDRDRVRQPQHF.

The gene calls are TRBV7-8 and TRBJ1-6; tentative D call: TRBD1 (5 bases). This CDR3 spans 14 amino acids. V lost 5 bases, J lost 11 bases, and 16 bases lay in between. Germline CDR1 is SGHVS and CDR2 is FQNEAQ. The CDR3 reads CASSTPGTGTPLHF. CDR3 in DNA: TGTGCCAGCAGCACCCCGGGGACCGGGACACCCCTCCACTTT.

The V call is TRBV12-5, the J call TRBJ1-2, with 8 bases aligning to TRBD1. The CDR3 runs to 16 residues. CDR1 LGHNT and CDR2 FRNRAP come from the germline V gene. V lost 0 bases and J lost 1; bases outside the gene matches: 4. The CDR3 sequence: CASGLVRTGLNYGYTF. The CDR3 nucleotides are TGTGCTAGTGGTTTGGTACGGACAGGGCTTAACTATGGCTACACCTTC.

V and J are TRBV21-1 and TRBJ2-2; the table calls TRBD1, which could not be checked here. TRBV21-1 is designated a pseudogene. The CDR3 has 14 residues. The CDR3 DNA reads TGTGCCAGCAGACAGGGCGCGAACACCGGGGAGCTGTTTTTT. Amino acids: CASRQGANTGELFF.